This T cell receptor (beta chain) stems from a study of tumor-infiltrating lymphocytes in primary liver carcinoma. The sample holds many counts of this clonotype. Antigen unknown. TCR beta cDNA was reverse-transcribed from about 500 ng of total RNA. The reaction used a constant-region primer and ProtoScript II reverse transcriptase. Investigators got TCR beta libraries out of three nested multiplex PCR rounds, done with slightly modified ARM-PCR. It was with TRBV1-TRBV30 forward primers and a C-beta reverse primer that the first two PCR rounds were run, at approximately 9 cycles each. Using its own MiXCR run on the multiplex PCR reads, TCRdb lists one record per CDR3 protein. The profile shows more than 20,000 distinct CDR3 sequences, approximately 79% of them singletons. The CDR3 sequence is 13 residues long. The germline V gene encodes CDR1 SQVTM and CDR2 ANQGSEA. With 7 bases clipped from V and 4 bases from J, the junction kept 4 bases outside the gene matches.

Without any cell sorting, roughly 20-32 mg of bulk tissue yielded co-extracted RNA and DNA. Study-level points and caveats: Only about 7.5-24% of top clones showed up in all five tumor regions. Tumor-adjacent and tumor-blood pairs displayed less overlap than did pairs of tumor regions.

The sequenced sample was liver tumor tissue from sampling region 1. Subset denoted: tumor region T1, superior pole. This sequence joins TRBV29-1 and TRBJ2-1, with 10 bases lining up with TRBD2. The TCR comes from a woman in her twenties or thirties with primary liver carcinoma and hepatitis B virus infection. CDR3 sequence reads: CSGGLAEYNEQFF. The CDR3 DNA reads TGCAGCGGTGGACTAGCGGAATACAATGAGCAGTTCTTC.